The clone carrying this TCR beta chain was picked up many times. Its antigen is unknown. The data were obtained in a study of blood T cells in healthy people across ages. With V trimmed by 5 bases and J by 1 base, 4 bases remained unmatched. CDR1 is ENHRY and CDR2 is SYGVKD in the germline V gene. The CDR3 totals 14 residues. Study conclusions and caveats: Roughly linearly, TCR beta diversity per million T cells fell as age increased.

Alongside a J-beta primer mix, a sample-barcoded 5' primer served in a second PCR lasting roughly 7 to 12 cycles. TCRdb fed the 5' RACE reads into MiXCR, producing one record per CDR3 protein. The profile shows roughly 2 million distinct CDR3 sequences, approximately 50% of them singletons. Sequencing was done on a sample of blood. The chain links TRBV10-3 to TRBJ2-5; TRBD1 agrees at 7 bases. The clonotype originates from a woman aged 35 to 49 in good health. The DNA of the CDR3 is TGTGCCATCAGTCGACAGGGATCCCAAGAGACCCAGTACTTC. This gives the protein CAISRQGSQETQYF.